One and the same sample provided the 8 T cell receptor beta chains below, sequenced in a study of control samples from healthy donors and cancer patients. The protocol was immunoSEQ multiplex PCR, while the TCRdb copy is restricted to in-frame clones and leaves out a portion. The data show about 120,000 clones, more than 75% seen once. Sequenced sample: blood. These TCRs come from a woman aged 65 to 85 in good health.

The chain joins TRBV19 to TRBJ1-5; D unresolved. Germline assignment: CDR1 LNHDA and CDR2 SQIVND (reference sequence). The CDR3 sequence is 15 residues long. V shed 7 bases and J shed 2 bases, with 15 bases lying between them. CDR3: CASNNHGRGNQPQHF. CDR3 nucleotide sequence: TGTGCCAGTAACAACCACGGGAGGGGCAATCAGCCCCAGCATTTT. The full variable domain, its missing parts supplied by reference TRBV19 and TRBJ1-5, is DGGITQSPKYLFRKEGQNVTLSCEQNLNHDAMYWYRQDPGQGLRLIYYSQIVNDFQKGDIAEGYSVSREKKESFPLTVTSAQKNPTAFYLCASNNHGRGNQPQHFGDGTRLSIL.

This clone was seen more than once but under ten times. The CDR3 sequence: CASSLGGGSYNEQFF. The DNA of the CDR3 is TGTGCCAGCAGCTTAGGTGGGGGCTCCTACAATGAGCAGTTCTTC. The rearrangement uses TRBV11-3 and TRBJ2-1; the D call may be TRBD1 or TRBD2 (5 bases each). Looked up from germline, CDR1 is SGHNT and CDR2 is YENEEA. The V and J ends lost 1 base and 0 bases respectively, with 7 bases between them. The length of the CDR3 is 15 residues. Full variable domain (missing parts from reference TRBV11-3 and TRBJ2-1): EAGVVQSPRYKIIEKKQPVAFWCNPISGHNTLYWYLQNLGQGPELLIRYENEEAVDDSQLPKDRFSAERLKGVDSTLKIQPAELGDSAVYLCASSLGGGSYNEQFFGPGTRLTVL.

Only one count was recorded for this clone. This chain links TRBV4-1 with TRBJ2-4; D is possibly TRBD1 (6 bases). The V and J ends lost 0 bases and 1 base respectively, with 13 bases between them. The germline gives CDR1 MGHRA, CDR2 YSYEKL. The length of the CDR3 is 17 residues. The CDR3 here is CASSQEFGQTAKNIQYF. CDR3 nucleotide sequence: TGCGCCAGCAGCCAAGAATTTGGACAGACGGCCAAAAACATTCAGTACTTC.

The chain carries TRBV2 and TRBJ2-5; TRBD2 is a possible D gene (6 bases). The ends were cut back, 7 bases at V and 5 bases at J, with 8 bases in the middle. This CDR3 spans 11 amino acids. Germline CDR1 SNHLY, CDR2 FYNNEI. The CDR3 DNA reads as TGTGCCAGCACTGGGGGGGAGACCCAGTACTTC. It yields the protein CASTGGETQYF.

The rearrangement joins TRBV11-2 to TRBJ1-4; TRBD1 matches 8 bases. This CDR3 has 15 amino acids. V dropped 5 bases and J dropped 4; count of bases not matched to a gene: 6. CDR1 is SGHAT, CDR2 FQNNGV, per germline. Written as DNA, the CDR3 is TGTGCCAGCAGCCGGGCGGACAGGGATAATGAAAAACTGTTTTTT. Translation gives CASSRADRDNEKLFF.

V and J are TRBV9 and TRBJ2-5, with a tentative D call TRBD2 (6 bases). V dropped 3 bases and J dropped 1 base, with 16 bases sitting between them. Looked up from germline, CDR1 is SGDLS and CDR2 is YYNGEE. There are 16 residues in the CDR3. CDR3: CASSGRVAGPQETQYF. CDR3 in DNA: TGTGCCAGCAGCGGCCGAGTTGCGGGGCCCCAAGAGACCCAGTACTTC.

The chain links TRBV24-1 to TRBJ2-7; 11 nucleotides line up with TRBD1. J lost 4 bases, V lost 8 bases, and 3 bases had no gene match. The CDR3 has 13 residues. Germline values: CDR1 KGHDR, CDR2 SFDVKD. The CDR3 sequence: CATTGTGGYEQYF. The CDR3 nucleotides read TGTGCCACCACCGGGACAGGGGGTTACGAGCAGTACTTC.

The genes are TRBV18 and TRBJ2-7; no definite D call. Looked up from germline, CDR1 is KGHSH and CDR2 is LQKENI. The CDR3 is 12 residues long. Trimming shortened V by 2 bases and J by 6 bases, and 8 bases separated the two germline ends. The chain's CDR3 is CASSPGNAEQYF. CDR3 bases: TGTGCCAGCTCACCAGGGAACGCCGAGCAGTACTTC.